The rows below give T cell receptor beta chains drawn from one sample of a study of blood T cells in healthy people across ages. TCRdb independently ran MiXCR on the 5' RACE reads; one entry per CDR3 protein. The table lists roughly 930,000 distinct CDR3 sequences, 40% to 60% of them singletons. What was sequenced was blood. The receptor source for this set is a man aged 25-45 years in good health. Each CDR3 is given with its conserved first and last residue. Fields, in order: J gene, clone size, V gene, D gene, CDR3 DNA, CDR3 protein. D genes are given only for firm matches. The size field is filled for only some rows; it gives once, few, many or a size class.

TRBJ1-2 - TRBV2 - TGTGCCAGCAGGGAAGGAACTCCCCTCTTCTATGGCTACACCTTC CASREGTPLFYGYTF
TRBJ2-7 few TRBV20-1 - TGCAGTGCTAGAGATATAGGGGTGCTCTCCTACGAGCAGTACTTC CSARDIGVLSYEQYF
TRBJ1-2 few TRBV7-9 - TGTGCCAGCAGCTTACAGCCGTATGGCTACACCTTC CASSLQPYGYTF
TRBJ2-7 few TRBV7-9 TRBD1 TGTGCCAGCAGCAAGGGACAGGGGACCTACGAGCAGTACTTC CASSKGQGTYEQYF
TRBJ2-1 - TRBV18 TRBD1 TGTGCCAGCTCACCACCAGGACAGGGAGAGGCCAATGAGCAGTTCTTC CASSPPGQGEANEQFF
TRBJ2-7 few TRBV12-3/TRBV12-4 - TGTGCCAGCAGTTTAGCTCCAGGGGCCAAAGGAGTCGAGCAGTACTTC CASSLAPGAKGVEQYF
TRBJ2-7 - TRBV5-1 - TGCGCCAGCAGCTTCCAGGGCCCGGAGCAGTACTTC CASSFQGPEQYF
TRBJ2-5 - TRBV6-1 - TGTGCCAGCAGGGTAACAGGGTCGCAAGAGACCCAGTACTTC CASRVTGSQETQYF
TRBJ2-3 - TRBV3-1 - TGTGCCAGCAGCCAAGCGGGGCTTAGGGATACGCAGTATTTT CASSQAGLRDTQYF
TRBJ2-1 - TRBV5-1 - TGCGCCAGCAGCCCAGGATGGGCAGTCAGCTCCTACAATGAGCAGTTCTTC CASSPGWAVSSYNEQFF
TRBJ2-3 few TRBV3-1 - TGTGCCAGCAGCCAGGCGACAGGACGGACAGATACGCAGTATTTT CASSQATGRTDTQYF
TRBJ1-2 - TRBV29-1 - TGCAGCGGGGGGGGTGGAGACGTCTATGGCTACACCTTC CSGGGGDVYGYTF